The clone carrying this T cell receptor beta chain has ten or more counts. The CDR3 regions of TCR beta were amplified from RNA transcripts. First-round RT-PCR of the TCR CDR3 relied on the HTBI primer set. TCRdb independently ran MiXCR on the multiplex PCR reads; one entry per CDR3 protein. The sample lists roughly 150,000 distinct CDR3 sequences, roughly 9.4% occurring once. The data derive from a study of T cells in Graves' hyperthyroidism and ophthalmopathy. The CDR3 contains 19 residues. CDR1 is LNHDA and CDR2 is SQIVND in the germline V gene (reference sequence). The V gene end was trimmed by 5 bases and the J gene end by 1 base; junction bases not matched to a gene: 9.

This TCR was sampled from a woman younger than 30 with Graves' hyperthyroidism that later progressed to Graves' ophthalmopathy. V usage is TRBV19 and J usage is TRBJ2-1; 15 nucleotides match TRBD2. Source material: blood. The DNA of the CDR3 is TGTGCCAGTAGTCTCGGACTAGCGGGAGGGCATGGTTCCTACAATGAGCAGTTCTTC. Encoded protein: CASSLGLAGGHGSYNEQFF.